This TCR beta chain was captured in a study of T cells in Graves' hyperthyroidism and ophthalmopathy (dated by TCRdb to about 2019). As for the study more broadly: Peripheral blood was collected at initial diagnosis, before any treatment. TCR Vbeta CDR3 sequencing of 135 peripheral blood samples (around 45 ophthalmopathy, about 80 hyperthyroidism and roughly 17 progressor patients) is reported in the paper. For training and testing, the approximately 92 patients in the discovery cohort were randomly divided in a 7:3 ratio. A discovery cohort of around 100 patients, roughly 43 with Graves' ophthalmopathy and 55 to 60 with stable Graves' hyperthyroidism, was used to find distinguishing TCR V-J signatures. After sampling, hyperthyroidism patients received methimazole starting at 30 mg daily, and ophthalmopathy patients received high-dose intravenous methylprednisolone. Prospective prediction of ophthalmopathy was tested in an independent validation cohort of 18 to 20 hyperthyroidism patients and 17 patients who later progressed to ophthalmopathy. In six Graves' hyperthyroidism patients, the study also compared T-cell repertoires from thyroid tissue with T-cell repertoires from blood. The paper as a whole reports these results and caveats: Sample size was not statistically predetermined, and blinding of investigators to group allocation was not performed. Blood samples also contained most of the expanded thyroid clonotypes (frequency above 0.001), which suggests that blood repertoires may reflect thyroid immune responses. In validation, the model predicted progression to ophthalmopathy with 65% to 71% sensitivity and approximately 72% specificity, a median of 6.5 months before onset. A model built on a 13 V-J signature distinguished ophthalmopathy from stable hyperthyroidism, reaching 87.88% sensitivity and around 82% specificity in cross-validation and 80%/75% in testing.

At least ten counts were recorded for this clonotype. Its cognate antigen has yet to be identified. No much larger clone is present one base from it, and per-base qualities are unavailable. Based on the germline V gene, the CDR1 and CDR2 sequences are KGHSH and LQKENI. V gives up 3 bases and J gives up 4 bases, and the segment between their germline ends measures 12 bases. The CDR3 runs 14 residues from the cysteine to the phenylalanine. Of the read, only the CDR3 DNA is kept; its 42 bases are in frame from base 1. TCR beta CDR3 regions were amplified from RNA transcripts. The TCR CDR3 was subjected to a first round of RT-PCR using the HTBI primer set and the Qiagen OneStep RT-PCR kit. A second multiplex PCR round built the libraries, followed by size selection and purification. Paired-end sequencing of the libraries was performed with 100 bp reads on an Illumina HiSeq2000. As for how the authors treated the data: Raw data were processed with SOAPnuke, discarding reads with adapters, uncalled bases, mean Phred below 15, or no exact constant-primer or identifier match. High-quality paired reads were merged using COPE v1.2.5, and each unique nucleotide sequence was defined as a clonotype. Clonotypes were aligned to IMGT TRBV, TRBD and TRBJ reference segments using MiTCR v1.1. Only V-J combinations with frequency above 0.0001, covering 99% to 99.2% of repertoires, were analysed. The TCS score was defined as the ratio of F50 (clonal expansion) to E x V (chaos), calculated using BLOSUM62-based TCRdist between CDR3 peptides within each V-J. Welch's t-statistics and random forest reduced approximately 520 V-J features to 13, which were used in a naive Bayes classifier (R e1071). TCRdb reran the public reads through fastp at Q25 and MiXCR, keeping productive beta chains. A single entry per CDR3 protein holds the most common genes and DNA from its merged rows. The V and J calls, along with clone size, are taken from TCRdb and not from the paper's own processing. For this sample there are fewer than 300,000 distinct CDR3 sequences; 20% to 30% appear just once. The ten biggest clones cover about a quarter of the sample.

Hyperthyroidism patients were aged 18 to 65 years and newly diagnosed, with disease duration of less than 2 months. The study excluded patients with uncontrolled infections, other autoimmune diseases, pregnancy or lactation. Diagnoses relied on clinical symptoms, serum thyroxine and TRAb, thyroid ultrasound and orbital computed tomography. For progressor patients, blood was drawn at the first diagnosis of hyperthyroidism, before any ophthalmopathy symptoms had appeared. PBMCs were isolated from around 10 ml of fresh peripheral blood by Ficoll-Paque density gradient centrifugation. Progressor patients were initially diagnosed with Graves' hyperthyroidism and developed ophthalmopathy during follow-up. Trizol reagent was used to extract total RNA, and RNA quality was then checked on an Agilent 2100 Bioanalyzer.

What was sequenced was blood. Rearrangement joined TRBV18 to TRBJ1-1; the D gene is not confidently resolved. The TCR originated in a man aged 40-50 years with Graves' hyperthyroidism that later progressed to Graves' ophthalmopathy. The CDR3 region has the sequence CASSPRMDATEAFF. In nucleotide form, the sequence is TGTGCCAGCTCACCCCGAATGGATGCCACTGAAGCTTTCTTT.